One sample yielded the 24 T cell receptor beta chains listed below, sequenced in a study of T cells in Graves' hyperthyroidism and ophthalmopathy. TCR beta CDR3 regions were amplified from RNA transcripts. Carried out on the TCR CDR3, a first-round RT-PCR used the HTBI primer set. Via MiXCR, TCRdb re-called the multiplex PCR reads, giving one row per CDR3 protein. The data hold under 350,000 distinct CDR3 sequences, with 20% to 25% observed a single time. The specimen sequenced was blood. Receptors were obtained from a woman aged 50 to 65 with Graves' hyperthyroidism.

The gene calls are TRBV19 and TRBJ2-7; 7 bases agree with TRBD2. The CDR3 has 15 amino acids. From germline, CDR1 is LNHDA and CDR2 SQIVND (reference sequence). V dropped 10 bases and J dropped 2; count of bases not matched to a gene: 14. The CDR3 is CATAEAQGGPYEQYF. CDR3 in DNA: TGTGCCACCGCCGAAGCTCAGGGAGGGCCCTACGAGCAGTACTTC.

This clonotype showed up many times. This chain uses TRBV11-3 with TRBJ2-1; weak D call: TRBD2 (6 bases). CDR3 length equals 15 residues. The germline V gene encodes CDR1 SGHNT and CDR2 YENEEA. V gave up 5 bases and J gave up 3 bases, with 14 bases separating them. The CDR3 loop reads CASSEPPTSYNEQFF. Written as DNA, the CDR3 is TGTGCCAGCAGCGAACCACCGACTAGCTACAATGAGCAGTTCTTC.

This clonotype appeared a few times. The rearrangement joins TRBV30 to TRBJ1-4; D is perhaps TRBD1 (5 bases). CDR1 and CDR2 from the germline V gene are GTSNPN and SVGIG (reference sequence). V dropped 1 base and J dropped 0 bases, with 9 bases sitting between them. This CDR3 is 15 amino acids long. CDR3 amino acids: CAWSGGGPTNEKLFF. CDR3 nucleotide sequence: TGTGCCTGGAGTGGGGGGGGACCAACTAATGAAAAACTGTTTTTT.

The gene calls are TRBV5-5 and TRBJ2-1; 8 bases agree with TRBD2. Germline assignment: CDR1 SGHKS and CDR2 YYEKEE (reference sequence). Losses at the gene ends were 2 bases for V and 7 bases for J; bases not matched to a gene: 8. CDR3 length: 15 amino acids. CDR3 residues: CASSLERLASNEQFF. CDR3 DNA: TGTGCCAGCAGCTTAGAGAGACTAGCGAGTAATGAGCAGTTCTTC.

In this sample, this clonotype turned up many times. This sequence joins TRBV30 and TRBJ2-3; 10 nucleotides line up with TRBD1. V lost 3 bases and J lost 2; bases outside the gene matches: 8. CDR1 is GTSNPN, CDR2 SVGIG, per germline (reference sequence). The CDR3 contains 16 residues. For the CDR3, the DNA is TGTGCCTGGAGACCCACCGGGACAGGGGACACAGATACGCAGTATTTT. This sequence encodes CAWRPTGTGDTDTQYF.

The CDR3 here is CASNFRGRVDTQYF. The CDR3 bases are TGTGCCAGCAACTTCAGGGGGCGCGTAGATACGCAGTATTTT. The chain is built from TRBV7-2 and TRBJ2-3; 8 bases match TRBD1. With 7 bases clipped from V and 5 bases from J, the junction kept 8 bases outside the gene matches. The CDR3 has 14 amino acids. Germline V gives CDR1 SGHTA, CDR2 FQGNSA.

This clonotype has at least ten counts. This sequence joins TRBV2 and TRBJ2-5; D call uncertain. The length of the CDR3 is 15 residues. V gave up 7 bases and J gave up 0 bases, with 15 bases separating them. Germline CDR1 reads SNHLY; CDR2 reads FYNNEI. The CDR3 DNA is TGTGCCAGCAAAGAAGATGCGGATTACCAAGAGACCCAGTACTTC. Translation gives CASKEDADYQETQYF.

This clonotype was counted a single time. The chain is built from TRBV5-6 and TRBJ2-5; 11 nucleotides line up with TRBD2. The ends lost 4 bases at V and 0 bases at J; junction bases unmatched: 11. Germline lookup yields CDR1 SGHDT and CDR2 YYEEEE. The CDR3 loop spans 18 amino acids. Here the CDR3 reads CASSKASGGSPYQETQYF. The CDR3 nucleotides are TGTGCCAGCAGCAAAGCTAGCGGGGGGTCGCCGTACCAAGAGACCCAGTACTTC.

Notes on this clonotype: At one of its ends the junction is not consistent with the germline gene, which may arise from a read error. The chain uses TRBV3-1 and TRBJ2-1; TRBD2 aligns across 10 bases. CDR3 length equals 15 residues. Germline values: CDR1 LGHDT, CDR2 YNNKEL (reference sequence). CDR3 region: CPSSQGSSGRNEQFF. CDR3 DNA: TGTCCCAGCAGCCAGGGGTCTAGCGGGAGAAATGAGCAGTTCTTC.

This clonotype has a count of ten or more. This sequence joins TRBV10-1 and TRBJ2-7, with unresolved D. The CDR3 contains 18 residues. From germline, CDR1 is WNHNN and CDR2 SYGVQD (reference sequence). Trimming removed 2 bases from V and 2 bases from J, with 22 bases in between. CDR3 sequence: CASSEMVAALYFTYEQYF. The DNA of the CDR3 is TGCGCCAGCAGTGAGATGGTCGCAGCCTTATACTTTACCTACGAGCAGTACTTC.

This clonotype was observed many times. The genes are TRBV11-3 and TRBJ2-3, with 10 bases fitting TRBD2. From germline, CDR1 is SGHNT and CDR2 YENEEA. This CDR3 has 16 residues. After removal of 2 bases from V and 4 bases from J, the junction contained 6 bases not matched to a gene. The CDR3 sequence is CASSLSTSGVADTQYF. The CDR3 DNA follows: TGTGCCAGCAGCTTATCCACTAGCGGGGTGGCAGATACGCAGTATTTT.

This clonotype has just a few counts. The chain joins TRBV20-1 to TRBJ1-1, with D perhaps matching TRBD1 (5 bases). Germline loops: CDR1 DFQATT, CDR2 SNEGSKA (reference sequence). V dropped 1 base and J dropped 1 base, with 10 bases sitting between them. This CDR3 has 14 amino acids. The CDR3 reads CSARALQGNTEAFF. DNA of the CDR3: TGCAGTGCTAGAGCCTTGCAGGGGAACACTGAAGCTTTCTTT.

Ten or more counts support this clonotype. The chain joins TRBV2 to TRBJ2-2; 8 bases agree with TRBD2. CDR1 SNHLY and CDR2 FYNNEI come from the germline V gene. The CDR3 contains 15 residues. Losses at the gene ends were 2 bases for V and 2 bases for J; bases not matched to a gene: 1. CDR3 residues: CASSETSGNTGELFF. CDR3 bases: TGTGCCAGCAGTGAAACTAGCGGTAACACCGGGGAGCTGTTTTTT.

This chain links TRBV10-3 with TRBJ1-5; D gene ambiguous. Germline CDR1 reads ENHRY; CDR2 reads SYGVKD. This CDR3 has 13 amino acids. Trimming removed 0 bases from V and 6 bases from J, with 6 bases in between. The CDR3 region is CAISESVGQPQHF. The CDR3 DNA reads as TGTGCCATCAGTGAGTCTGTCGGTCAGCCCCAGCATTTT.

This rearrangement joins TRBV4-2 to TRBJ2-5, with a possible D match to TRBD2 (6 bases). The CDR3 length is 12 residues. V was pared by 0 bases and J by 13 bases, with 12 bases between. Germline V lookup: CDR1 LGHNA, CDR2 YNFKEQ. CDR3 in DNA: TGTGCCAGCAGCCAAGACGCGGGGAGTGTGTACTTC. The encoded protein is CASSQDAGSVYF.

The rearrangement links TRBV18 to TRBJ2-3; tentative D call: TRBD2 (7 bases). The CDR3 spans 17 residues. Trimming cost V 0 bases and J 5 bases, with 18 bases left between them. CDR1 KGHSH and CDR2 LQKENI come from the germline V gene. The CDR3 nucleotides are TGTGCCAGCTCACCACCGAGGGGGGGTGAGCAGGGAGATACGCAGTATTTT. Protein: CASSPPRGGEQGDTQYF.

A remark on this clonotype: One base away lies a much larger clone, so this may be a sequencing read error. CDR3 sequence (DNA): TGTGCCAGCAGGGGACCAGCTGTGGAGACCCAGTACTTC. Translated, it gives CASRGPAVETQYF. The V gene is TRBV2, the J gene TRBJ2-5; D may correspond to TRBD1 or TRBD2 (5 bases each). This CDR3 contains 13 residues. Trimming removed 6 bases from V and 5 bases from J, with 13 bases in between. Germline CDR1 reads SNHLY; CDR2 reads FYNNEI.

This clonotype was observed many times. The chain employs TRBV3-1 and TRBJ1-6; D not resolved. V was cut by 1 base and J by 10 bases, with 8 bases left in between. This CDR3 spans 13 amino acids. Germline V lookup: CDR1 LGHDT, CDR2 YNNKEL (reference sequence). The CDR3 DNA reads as TGTGCCAGCAGCCAAGGGTCTAAATCACCCCTCCACTTT. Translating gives CASSQGSKSPLHF.

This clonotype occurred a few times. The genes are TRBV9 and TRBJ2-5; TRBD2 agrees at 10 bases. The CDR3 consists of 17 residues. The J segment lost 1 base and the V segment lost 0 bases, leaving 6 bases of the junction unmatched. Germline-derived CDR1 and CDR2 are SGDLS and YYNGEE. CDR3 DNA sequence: TGTGCCAGCAGCGTAGCCCCCGGACTAGCGGTCCAAGAGACCCAGTACTTC. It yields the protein CASSVAPGLAVQETQYF. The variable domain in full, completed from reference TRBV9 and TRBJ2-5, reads DSGVTQTPKHLITATGQRVTLRCSPRSGDLSVYWYQQSLDQGLQFLIQYYNGEERAKGNILERFSAQQFPDLHSELNLSSLELGDSALYFCASSVAPGLAVQETQYFGPGTRLLVL.

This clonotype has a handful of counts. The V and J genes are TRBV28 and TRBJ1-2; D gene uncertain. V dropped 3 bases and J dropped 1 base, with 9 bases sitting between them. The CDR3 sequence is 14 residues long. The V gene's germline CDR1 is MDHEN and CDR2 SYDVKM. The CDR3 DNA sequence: TGTGCCAGCAGTTTGGGCGGGAATAACTATGGCTACACCTTC. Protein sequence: CASSLGGNNYGYTF.

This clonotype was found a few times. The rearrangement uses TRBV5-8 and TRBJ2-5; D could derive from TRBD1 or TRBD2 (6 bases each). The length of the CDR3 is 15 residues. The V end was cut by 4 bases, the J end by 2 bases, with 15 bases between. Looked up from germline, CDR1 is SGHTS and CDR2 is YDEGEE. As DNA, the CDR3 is TGTGCCAGCAGCAACCAAGGGGGGTCTCAAGAGACCCAGTACTTC. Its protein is CASSNQGGSQETQYF.

CDR3 bases: TGTGCCAGTAGTACGGGAGGGACGGGACAGCCCCAGCATTTT. Amino acid sequence: CASSTGGTGQPQHF. J is TRBJ1-5 and V is TRBV19, with D maybe TRBD1 (5 bases). Per germline, CDR1 LNHDA and CDR2 SQIVND (reference sequence). The CDR3 is 14 residues long. Between the trimmed V and J ends, which lost 4 bases and 7 bases, there was a span of 14 bases.

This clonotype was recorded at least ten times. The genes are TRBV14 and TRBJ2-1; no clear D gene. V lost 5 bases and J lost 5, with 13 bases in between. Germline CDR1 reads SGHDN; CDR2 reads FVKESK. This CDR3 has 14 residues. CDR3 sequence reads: CASSWLFLNNEQFF. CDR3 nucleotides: TGTGCCAGCAGCTGGTTGTTCCTAAACAATGAGCAGTTCTTC.

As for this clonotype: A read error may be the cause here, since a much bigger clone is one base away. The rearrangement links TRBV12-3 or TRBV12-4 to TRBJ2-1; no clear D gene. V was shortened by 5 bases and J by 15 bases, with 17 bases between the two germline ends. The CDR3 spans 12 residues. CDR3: CASSPSLGTSFF. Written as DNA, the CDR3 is TGTGCCAGCAGTCCATCGCTGGGAACGTCGTTCTTC.